This T cell receptor (beta chain) derives from a study of blood T cell repertoires in COVID-19. Study-level information: From T cells, B-cell-depleted T cells, or PBMCs came the material, which was cDNA or gDNA.

This CDR3 region has 16 residues. With 6 bases clipped from V and 1 base from J, the junction kept 7 bases outside the gene matches. Germline V gene sequence: CDR1 MDHEN, CDR2 SYDVKM. The protocol was immunoSEQ multiplex PCR, while the TCRdb copy is restricted to in-frame clones and leaves out a portion. The sample includes 25,000 to 35,000 clones, approximately 87% of them seen just once. The sequence derives from a human donor with active COVID-19. The donor label of this sample is uncertain. Sequenced: peripheral blood. The chain carries TRBV28 and TRBJ2-5; 11 bases agree with TRBD1. CDR3 residues: CASSRGTGGFQETQYF. CDR3 bases: TGTGCCAGCAGCCGAGGGACAGGGGGTTTCCAAGAGACCCAGTACTTC.